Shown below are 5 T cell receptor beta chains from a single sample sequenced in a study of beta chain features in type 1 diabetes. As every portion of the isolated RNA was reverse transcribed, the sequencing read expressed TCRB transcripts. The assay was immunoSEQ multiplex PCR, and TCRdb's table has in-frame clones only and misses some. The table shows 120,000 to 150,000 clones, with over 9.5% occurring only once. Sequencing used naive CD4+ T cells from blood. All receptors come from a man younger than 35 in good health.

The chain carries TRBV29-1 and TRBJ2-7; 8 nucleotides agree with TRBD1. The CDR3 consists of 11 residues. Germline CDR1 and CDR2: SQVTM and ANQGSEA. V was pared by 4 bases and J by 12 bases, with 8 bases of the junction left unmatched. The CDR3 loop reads CSVVFSGGLYF. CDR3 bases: TGCAGCGTTGTATTTTCAGGGGGCCTGTACTTC.

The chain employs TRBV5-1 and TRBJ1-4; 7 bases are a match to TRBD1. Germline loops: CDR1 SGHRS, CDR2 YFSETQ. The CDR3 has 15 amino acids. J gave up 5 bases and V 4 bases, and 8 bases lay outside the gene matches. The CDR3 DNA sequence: TGCGCCAGCAGCATAAACAGGGGCTTGAATGAAAAACTGTTTTTT. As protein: CASSINRGLNEKLFF. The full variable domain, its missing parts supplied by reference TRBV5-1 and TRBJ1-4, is KAGVTQTPRYLIKTRGQQVTLSCSPISGHRSVSWYQQTPGQGLQFLFEYFSETQRNKGNFPGRFSGRQFSNSRSEMNVSTLELGDSALYLCASSINRGLNEKLFFGSGTQLSVL.

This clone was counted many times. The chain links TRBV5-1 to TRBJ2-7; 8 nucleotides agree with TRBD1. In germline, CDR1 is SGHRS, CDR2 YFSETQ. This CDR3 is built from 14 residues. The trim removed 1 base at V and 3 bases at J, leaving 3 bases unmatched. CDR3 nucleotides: TGCGCCAGCAGCTTGAAAGGGACAGGCTACGAGCAGTACTTC. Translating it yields CASSLKGTGYEQYF.

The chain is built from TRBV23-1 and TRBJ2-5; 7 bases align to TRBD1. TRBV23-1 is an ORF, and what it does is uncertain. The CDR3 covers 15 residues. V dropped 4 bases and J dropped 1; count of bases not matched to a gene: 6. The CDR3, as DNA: TGCGCCAGCAGTCCCCCGGGACAGACCCAAGAGACCCAGTACTTC. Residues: CASSPPGQTQETQYF.

The CDR3: CASSDWGSGDQETQYF. The CDR3 DNA reads TGTGCCAGCAGTGATTGGGGTAGCGGGGACCAAGAGACCCAGTACTTC. The chain joins TRBV6-1 to TRBJ2-5, with 8 nucleotides matching TRBD2. V lost 3 bases to trimming and J lost 0 bases; unmatched junction nucleotides: 6. The CDR3 spans 16 residues. Germline V gene lookup returns CDR1 MNHNS and CDR2 SASEGT.